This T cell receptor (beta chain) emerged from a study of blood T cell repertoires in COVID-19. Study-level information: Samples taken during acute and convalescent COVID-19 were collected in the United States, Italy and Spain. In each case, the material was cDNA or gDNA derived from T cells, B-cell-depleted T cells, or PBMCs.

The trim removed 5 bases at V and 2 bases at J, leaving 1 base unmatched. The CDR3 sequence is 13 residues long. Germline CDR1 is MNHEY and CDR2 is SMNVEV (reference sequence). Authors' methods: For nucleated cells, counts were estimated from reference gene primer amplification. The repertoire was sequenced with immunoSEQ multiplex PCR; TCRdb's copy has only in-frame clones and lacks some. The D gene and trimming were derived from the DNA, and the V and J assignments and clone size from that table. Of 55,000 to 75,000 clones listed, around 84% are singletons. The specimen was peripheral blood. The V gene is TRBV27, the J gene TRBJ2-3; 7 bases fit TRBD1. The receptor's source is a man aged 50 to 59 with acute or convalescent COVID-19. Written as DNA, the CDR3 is TGTGCCAGCAGTACAGGGGACACAGATACGCAGTATTTT. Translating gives CASSTGDTDTQYF.